This T cell receptor beta chain stems from a study of T cell clones after liver transplantation. The study's findings and limits: Post-transplant time points were not standardized, so conclusions are preliminary.

Some clones are missing from TCRdb's copy, which holds only in-frame ones; the method was immunoSEQ multiplex PCR. The data contain 55,000 to 75,000 clones, less than 85% of them singletons. J lost 4 bases, V lost 5 bases, and 2 bases had no gene match. This CDR3 region has 13 residues. CDR1 is MNHNY and CDR2 is SVGAGI in the germline V gene (reference sequence). To note about this clone: The antigen is unknown.

This receptor was obtained from a human patient who received a liver transplant. Some T cells may be graft donor cells. The sequences come from CD4+ T cells from blood, collected at the roughly 15-month timepoint. This sequence joins TRBV6-6 and TRBJ2-1; 7 bases map to TRBD1. The CDR3 nucleotides are TGTGCCAGCAGTAGGGACAGTTACAATGAGCAGTTCTTC. Protein: CASSRDSYNEQFF.